This TCR beta chain was recovered during a study of T cells expressing NK-cell markers. Background on the study: There were seven HCMV-seropositive donors and one seronegative donor among the eight sequenced.

UMIs were included in TCR beta cDNA generated by 5'RACE template switching. TCRdb re-called the 5' RACE reads; every CDR3 protein appears as one record, without DNA. This sample's clone table lists fewer than 400,000 distinct CDR3 sequences. A remark on this clonotype: Antigen: not known.

This CDR3 comprises 17 residues. Germline V gene sequence: CDR1 LGHDT, CDR2 YNNKEL (reference sequence). Study outcomes and limitations: Dominant NKG2C+ clonotypes made up roughly 1.0-8% of CD8+ T cells in a handful of donors. In a few donors, dominant clonotypes made up 28.3-60.1% of CD3+CD56-NKG2C+ cells.

Sequencing was done on a sample of blood T cells: a sorted CD56 or NKG2C T cell subset, CD4+ or CD8+ T cells, or bulk PBMC T cells (not recorded which). The TCR comes from a man aged 18-70 years in good health. This chain uses TRBV3-1 with TRBJ2-5; TCRdb's D call of TRBD2 is untestable without DNA. The CDR3 reads CASSLRTSGGARETQYF.